This paragraph reports one T cell receptor (beta chain). This specimen belongs to a study of T cell responses to AZD1222 COVID-19 vaccine. Study-level background: Timing groups of about 4 and about 12 weeks for second doses were pooled.

Germline assignment: CDR1 SGHKS and CDR2 YYEKEE (reference sequence). Trimming shortened V by 4 bases and J by 1 base, and 8 bases separated the two germline ends. This CDR3 is 14 amino acids long. Produced via immunoSEQ multiplex PCR; TCRdb's table is partial and in-frame only. The sample shows under 150,000 clones, under 95% of them seen only once. This receptor was taken from an adult in good health. This rearrangement joins TRBV5-5 to TRBJ2-2, with a possible D match to TRBD1 (6 bases). The sample consisted of peripheral blood, taken on day 0 of AZD1222 vaccination. The chain's CDR3 is CASSPGQNTGELFF. As DNA, the CDR3 is TGTGCCAGCAGCCCGGGACAGAACACCGGGGAGCTGTTTTTT.